The text below deals with one T cell receptor beta chain. Its antigen is unidentified. This record comes from a study of graft-versus-host responses after intestinal transplantation. About the research overall: Recipients had transplants, and these were multivisceral, liver-intestinal, or isolated intestinal. Induction with anti-thymocyte globulin, then tacrolimus and steroids for 2 to 3 years, was given to all recipients. Study conclusions and caveats: Allograft graft-versus-host to host-versus-graft clonal ratios ran high in patients with graft-donor T cell macrochimerism. Marrow from the recipient contained GvH clones, some of which had appeared first in ileum or blood.

Data came from immunoSEQ multiplex PCR; TCRdb stores just in-frame clones and leaves some out. The sample lists fewer than 95,000 clones, just under 95% occurring once. Germline CDR1 is ENHRY and CDR2 is SYGVKD. The CDR3 is 14 amino acids. Trimming cost V 2 bases and J 4 bases, with 9 bases left between them. The genes are TRBV10-3 and TRBJ1-3; D remains ambiguous. The specimen comprised unstimulated CD8+ T cells sorted from spleen or lymph node cells, sampled before transplant. This TCR came from a human donor who was the organ donor for an intestinal transplant. The CDR3 DNA is TGTGCCATCAGTGAGCGGGGTACAGGAAACACCATATATTTT. Amino acid sequence: CAISERGTGNTIYF.